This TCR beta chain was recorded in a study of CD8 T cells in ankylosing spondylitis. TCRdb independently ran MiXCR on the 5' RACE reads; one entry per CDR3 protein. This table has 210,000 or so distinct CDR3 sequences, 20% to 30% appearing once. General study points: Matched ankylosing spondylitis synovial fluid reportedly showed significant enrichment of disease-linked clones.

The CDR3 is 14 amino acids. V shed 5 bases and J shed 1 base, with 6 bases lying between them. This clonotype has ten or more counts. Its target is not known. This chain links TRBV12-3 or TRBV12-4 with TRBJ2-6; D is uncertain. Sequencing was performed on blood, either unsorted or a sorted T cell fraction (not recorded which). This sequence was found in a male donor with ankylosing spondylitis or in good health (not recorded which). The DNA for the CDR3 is TGTGCCAGCAGTGCGTCGTCTGGGGCCAACGTCCTGACTTTC. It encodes CASSASSGANVLTF.